This T cell receptor (beta chain) comes out of a study of blood T cells in healthy people across ages. As regards this clonotype: Its antigen remains unknown. At one boundary the junction diverges from the germline segment, which might be a read error.

Points from the study as a whole: There was a strong correlation between TCR beta diversity and naive T cell percentage.

Next came a second PCR, run for roughly 6 to 11 cycles, which used a sample-barcoded 5' primer along with a J-beta primer mix. TCRdb itself ran the 5' RACE reads through MiXCR, one entry per CDR3 protein. Counted here are 750,000 to 950,000 distinct CDR3 sequences, almost 30% occurring once; the ten biggest clones make up 10%. This sample was also put to use in a study of T cells of mothers and their children. This second study says: cDNA was synthesized from all extracted RNA at approximately 1.5 ug per reaction. Related mother-child pairs shared slightly more overlap than unrelated pairs, but the difference was non-significant.

The sequenced material came from blood. This receptor was obtained from a woman in her thirties or forties in good health.

The CDR3 spells CAISRDRAGEQYF. The CDR3 DNA sequence: TGTGCCATCAGCAGAGATCGGGCAGGGGAGCAGTACTTC. The V gene is TRBV15, the J gene TRBJ2-7, with a weak D call TRBD1 (5 bases). Per the germline V gene, CDR1 is LNHNV and CDR2 is YYDKDF (reference sequence). The CDR3 length is 13 residues.